This is a list of T cell receptor beta chains from one sample in a study of CD8+CD57+ T cells in acquired aplastic anemia. Each CDR3 protein gets one entry after TCRdb re-called the reads with MiXCR. Of approximately 59,000 distinct CDR3 sequences in the sample, roughly 60% are singletons; the top ten hold roughly 15%. Material: sorted CD4+, CD8+, or CD8+CD57+ T cells (not recorded which) from PBMCs. The receptors stem from a human donor with aplastic anemia. Both conserved end residues are part of each CDR3. The D gene is left open where the match is weak. Clone size is shown for a subset of rows, as once, few, many or a class of expanded clone.

TRBV24-1,TRBD1,13,TRBJ1-4,.,TGTGCCACCAGTGAAAGGGACAGGAGGGTTCGGTTTTTT,CATSERDRRVRFF
TRBV7-8,.,14,TRBJ1-1,many,TGTGCCAGCAGCTTAAGGCCGTCGAACACTGAAGCTTTCTTT,CASSLRPSNTEAFF
TRBV9,TRBD1,14,TRBJ1-1,.,TGTGCCAGCAGTCAGGGGGCGAAGAACACTGAAGCTTTCTTT,CASSQGAKNTEAFF
TRBV25-1,.,13,TRBJ2-7,few,TGTGCCTACACCACGGGTAGCTCCCACGAGCAGTACTTC,CAYTTGSSHEQYF
TRBV29-1,TRBD1,13,TRBJ1-2,once,TGCAGCGTTCCAACAGGGGATTCACATAGCTACATCTTC,CSVPTGDSHSYIF
TRBV27,TRBD1,14,TRBJ2-1,many,TGTGCCAGCAGTTTATTGGGACAGGGCAATGAGCAGTTCTTC,CASSLLGQGNEQFF
TRBV10-3,.,12,TRBJ1-2,.,TGTGCCGTGCTGTCCCTCCTAGGGGGCTACACCTTC,CAVLSLLGGYTF
TRBV7-8,.,14,TRBJ1-6,few,TGTGCCAGCAGCTTAGGAGGGGACGGGTCACCCCTCCACTTT,CASSLGGDGSPLHF
TRBV15,TRBD1,16,TRBJ2-2,.,TGTGCCACAAAGAACGGACAGGGGTGGGAAACCGGGGAGCTGTTTTTT,CATKNGQGWETGELFF
TRBV5-1,.,16,TRBJ1-6,few,TGCGCCAGCAGCTTGAATTTACAGGGCAATAATTCACCCCTCCACTTT,CASSLNLQGNNSPLHF
TRBV15,.,15,TRBJ1-5,.,TGTGCCACCAGCACCTCGGGTAATAGCAATCAGCCCCAGCATTTT,CATSTSGNSNQPQHF
TRBV10-3,.,17,TRBJ2-2,many,TGTGCCATCAGTGAGAGTGGGGGGGCCCGGAACACCGGGGAGCTGTTTTTT,CAISESGGARNTGELFF
TRBV2,TRBD2,15,TRBJ2-7,.,TGTGCCAGCAGTGGGGGAGGGGAGGAATTCTACGAGCAGTACTTC,CASSGGGEEFYEQYF
TRBV5-1,.,14,TRBJ2-7,.,TGCGCCAGCAGCCCCCGGACAGCCACCTACGAGCAGTACTTC,CASSPRTATYEQYF
TRBV10-3,.,13,TRBJ1-2,.,TGTGCCATCCAGACCGGGACGGAATATGGCTACACCTTC,CAIQTGTEYGYTF
TRBV15,.,14,TRBJ2-2,.,TGTGCCACCAGCAGAGGCAGGGCGGCCGGGGAGCTGTTTTTT,CATSRGRAAGELFF
TRBV13,TRBD1,14,TRBJ1-2,many,TGTGCCAGCAGCGAAGGGACAGAGTTATATGGCTACACCTTC,CASSEGTELYGYTF
TRBV3-1,.,15,TRBJ2-2,.,TGTGCCAGCAGCCAAGAGAAGTGGGGCACCGGGGAGCTGTTTTTT,CASSQEKWGTGELFF
TRBV7-8,.,15,TRBJ1-6,few,TGTGCCAGCAGCTTGGAGGGGTTTGGTAATTCACCCCTCCACTTT,CASSLEGFGNSPLHF
TRBV20-1,TRBD1,14,TRBJ2-7,.,TGCAGTGCTAGAGGCGGACAGGGGGCGAGAGAGCAGTACTTC,CSARGGQGAREQYF
TRBV5-5,TRBD1,14,TRBJ1-1,.,TGTGCCAGCAGCTTGGGACAGGGGGTTACTGAAGCTTTCTTT,CASSLGQGVTEAFF
TRBV2,.,12,TRBJ1-6,.,TGTGCCAGCAGTGACAGGCTGTCACCCCTCCACTTT,CASSDRLSPLHF
TRBV7-6,.,13,TRBJ1-2,.,TGTGCCAGCAGTCAAGTGGGACTAGAGGGCTACACCTTC,CASSQVGLEGYTF
TRBV4-1,.,15,TRBJ2-2,.,TGCGCCAGCAGCCATGAGGGGGGGGGCACCGGGAAGCTGTTTTTT,CASSHEGGGTGKLFF
TRBV5-5,.,16,TRBJ1-6,many,TGTGCCAGCAGCGAGACAGGATCTCCTTATAATTCACCCCTCCACTTT,CASSETGSPYNSPLHF
TRBV29-1,.,11,TRBJ1-1,medium-sized,TGCAGCGTGGGTTGGGGGGAGACAGCTTTCTTT,CSVGWGETAFF
TRBV19,.,14,TRBJ1-1,.,TGTGCCAGTAGTATAGTAGCAGGGCGAACTGAAGCTTTCTTT,CASSIVAGRTEAFF
TRBV10-3,TRBD1,16,TRBJ2-7,.,TGTGCCACCGCGACCATTCCTGGACAGGCTCCCTACGAGCAGTACTTC,CATATIPGQAPYEQYF
TRBV12-3/TRBV12-4,TRBD2,14,TRBJ2-1,.,TGTGCCAGCAGTTTTGCGGGGGGGGTAAATGAGCAGTTCTTC,CASSFAGGVNEQFF
TRBV7-2,.,14,TRBJ1-5,.,TGTGCCAGCAGCCCTAGGGGGGGAAATCAGCCCCAGCATTTT,CASSPRGGNQPQHF
TRBV2,.,13,TRBJ1-6,.,TGTGCCAGCATGTGGGTTAATAATTCACCCCTCCACTTT,CASMWVNNSPLHF
TRBV20-1,TRBD2,14,TRBJ2-7,.,TGCAGTGCGAGAGGGCTAGCGGCGGACTACGAGCAGTACTTC,CSARGLAADYEQYF
TRBV20-1,.,12,TRBJ1-2,.,TGCAGTGCTAGGGTCGACAGGTCTTTTGAGACCTTC,CSARVDRSFETF
TRBV7-2,.,14,TRBJ2-7,.,TGTGCCAGCAGCTTATCGGGGTACTCCTACGAGCAGTACTTC,CASSLSGYSYEQYF
TRBV24-1,.,11,TRBJ1-2,.,TGTGCCACCAGTGATTTTCAGCGTATGACCTTC,CATSDFQRMTF
TRBV7-9,TRBD1,13,TRBJ2-7,.,TGTGCCAGCAGGAGGGACAGGGATTACGAGCAGTACTTC,CASRRDRDYEQYF
TRBV24-1,.,14,TRBJ1-2,.,TGTGCCACCAGTGACGTGACAGCTAACTATGGCTACACCTTC,CATSDVTANYGYTF
TRBV4-3,.,17,TRBJ2-2,.,TGCGCCAGCAGCCAAGAGTTTGAGAGAGACGGTTCCGGAGAGCTGTTTTTT,CASSQEFERDGSGELFF
TRBV19,.,11,TRBJ1-2,.,TGTGCCAGTAGTATCCGTTATGGCTACACCTTC,CASSIRYGYTF
TRBV29-1,TRBD1,12,TRBJ2-3,.,TGCAGCGTAGGACAGGGTCGGGATACGCAGTATTTT,CSVGQGRDTQYF
TRBV7-2,.,12,TRBJ2-7,few,TGTGCCAGCAGCTTAAGCGGCTACGAGCAGTACTTC,CASSLSGYEQYF
TRBV4-1,.,13,TRBJ2-7,many,TGCGCCAGCAGCCAAGGGTTAAGGAAAGAGCAGTACTTC,CASSQGLRKEQYF
TRBV29-1,.,12,TRBJ2-7,.,TGCAGCGTTGCCGATGAGTCCTACGAGCAGTACTTC,CSVADESYEQYF
TRBV10-3,TRBD1,17,TRBJ2-2,.,TGTGCCATCAGTGAGGCAACAGGGGCTCAGAACACCGGGGAGCTGTTTTTT,CAISEATGAQNTGELFF
TRBV7-9,TRBD1,16,TRBJ2-5,.,TGTGCCAGCAGGCAACGGACAGGGGGGAACCAAGAGACCCAGTACTTC,CASRQRTGGNQETQYF
TRBV7-8,.,14,TRBJ1-5,.,TGTGCCAGCACGGGTCCTTATAGCAATCAGCCCCAGCATTTT,CASTGPYSNQPQHF
TRBV5-4,TRBD2,15,TRBJ2-1,many,TGTGCCAGCAGCTACGGGACTAGAACCAACAATGAGCAGTTCTTC,CASSYGTRTNNEQFF
TRBV15,.,15,TRBJ2-3,once,TGTGCCACCAGTACCTGGAAGGGAACCACAGATACGCAGTATTTT,CATSTWKGTTDTQYF
TRBV4-1,TRBD1,14,TRBJ1-2,few,TGCGCCAGCAGACTAGGGGGCGGGCAGGATGGCTACACCTTC,CASRLGGGQDGYTF
TRBV5-5,.,13,TRBJ1-2,.,TGTGCCAGCAGCCTGGGGTTAGGGGTTGGCTACACCTTC,CASSLGLGVGYTF
TRBV7-8,.,14,TRBJ1-1,many,TGTGCCAGCAGCTTAGCCGCGGGCGTGGACGAAGCTTTCTTT,CASSLAAGVDEAFF
TRBV24-1,.,12,TRBJ2-1,once,TGTGCCACCGATCGATCTGGAAATGTGCAGTTCTTC,CATDRSGNVQFF
TRBV12-3/TRBV12-4,TRBD2,17,TRBJ2-2,few,TGTGCCAGCAGGTCGAGCGGGGGGGCCGGGAACACCGGGGAGCTGTTTTTT,CASRSSGGAGNTGELFF
TRBV7-9,.,15,TRBJ2-5,.,TGTGCCAGCAGCTGGGGTGGGGCATCCCCAGAGACCCAGTACTTC,CASSWGGASPETQYF
TRBV15,TRBD2,13,TRBJ2-7,.,TGTGCCACCAGCAGAAGCGGGGGTTACGAGCAGTACTTC,CATSRSGGYEQYF